The next 27 T cell receptor beta chains were all read from a single sample in a study of T cell responses to AZD1222 COVID-19 vaccine (dated by TCRdb to the early 2020s). The intended sense of this specimen's time point label: baseline before first vaccination. Libraries were built with the immunoSEQ multiplex PCR assay. TCRdb mirrors the immuneACCESS table, restricted to in-frame sequences. Some clones are absent from its copies; in checked studies, under half trace to an unresolved V gene, and the reason for the others is unknown. In all, the sample holds 150,000 or so clones, and approximately 90% of those were seen once. The ten top clones hold approximately 1.8% of the sample. The sample here was peripheral blood, taken on day 0 of AZD1222 vaccination. The source is an adult in good health.

The V gene is TRBV5-1, the J gene TRBJ2-2; D might be TRBD1 (5 bases). The CDR3 sequence is 14 residues long. Germline assignment: CDR1 SGHRS and CDR2 YFSETQ. V was trimmed by 1 base and J by 1 base, leaving 5 bases between them. CDR3 bases: TGCGCCAGCAGCTTGACAGGGAACACCGGGGAGCTGTTTTTT. Translating gives CASSLTGNTGELFF.

The chain couples TRBV14 to TRBJ1-1, with D uncertain. Germline assignment: CDR1 SGHDN and CDR2 FVKESK. V was cut by 0 bases and J by 2 bases, with 10 bases left in between. The CDR3 is 15 amino acids. CDR3 region: CASSQDFEANTEAFF. In DNA form, the CDR3 reads TGTGCCAGCAGCCAAGATTTTGAAGCCAACACTGAAGCTTTCTTT.

The chain joins TRBV5-4 to TRBJ2-7, with D hard to call. Trimming pared 7 bases from V and 5 bases from J, leaving 13 bases between. The CDR3 length is 12 residues. The V gene's germline CDR1 is SGHNT and CDR2 YYREEE (reference sequence). As DNA, the CDR3 is TGTGCCAGCGGCGGCGATTTTGACGAGCAGTACTTC. Translated, it gives CASGGDFDEQYF.

This rearrangement joins TRBV6-5 to TRBJ1-4; D possibly corresponds to TRBD1 (5 bases). This CDR3 region has 15 residues. Germline V lookup: CDR1 MNHEY, CDR2 SVGAGI. Trimming shortened V by 0 bases and J by 1 base, and 6 bases separated the two germline ends. The CDR3 loop is CASSYSRGTNEKLFF. The CDR3 DNA reads as TGTGCCAGCAGTTACTCAAGGGGAACTAATGAAAAACTGTTTTTT.

The chain uses TRBV24-1 and TRBJ2-3; 13 bases line up with TRBD2. V was clipped by 9 bases and J by 4 bases; unmatched bases: 3. Per germline, CDR1 KGHDR and CDR2 SFDVKD. The CDR3 sequence is 14 residues long. CDR3 DNA: TGTGCCACCGGGACTAGCGGGGTGTCAGATACGCAGTATTTT. Protein sequence: CATGTSGVSDTQYF.

CDR3 amino acids: CACTILGQAEKLFF. The CDR3 bases are TGTGCCTGCACGATCCTTGGGCAGGCCGAAAAACTGTTTTTT. The V and J genes are TRBV30 and TRBJ1-4; the D is unclear. CDR1 GTSNPN and CDR2 SVGIG come from the germline V gene (reference sequence). The CDR3 runs to 14 residues. Deletions cut 6 bases from V and 8 bases from J, with 19 bases between.

J is TRBJ1-5 and V is TRBV7-2; perhaps TRBD1 as D (5 bases). With 2 bases removed from V and 1 base from J, the gap between germline ends came to 12 bases. This CDR3 spans 16 amino acids. In germline, CDR1 is SGHTA, CDR2 FQGNSA. CDR3 region: CASSLMGRASNQPQHF. The CDR3 nucleotides read TGTGCCAGCAGCTTAATGGGCAGGGCGAGCAATCAGCCCCAGCATTTT.

The CDR3 loop reads CASSLYAGQTSGNTIYF. The CDR3 coding sequence is TGTGCCAGCAGCCTGTATGCGGGACAGACCTCTGGAAACACCATATATTTT. The rearrangement links TRBV5-5 to TRBJ1-3, with 7 bases identical to TRBD1. The CDR3 is 17 residues long. CDR1 is SGHKS, CDR2 YYEKEE, per germline (reference sequence). V lost 4 bases, J lost 0 bases, and 10 bases stayed unmatched.

The J gene is TRBJ2-5, the V gene TRBV14; D unresolved. The germline gives CDR1 SGHDN, CDR2 FVKESK. The length of the CDR3 is 12 residues. Between the trimmed V and J ends, which lost 1 base and 1 base, there was a span of 1 base. The CDR3 is CASSQAQETQYF. DNA of the CDR3: TGTGCCAGCAGCCAAGCCCAAGAGACCCAGTACTTC.

V and J are TRBV9 and TRBJ1-6; 8 positions agree with TRBD1. CDR3 length: 17 amino acids. Trimming took 4 bases from V and 0 from J; bases not matched to a gene: 6. Germline assignment: CDR1 SGDLS and CDR2 YYNGEE. The CDR3, as DNA: TGTGCCAGCAGCCCCCAGGGGGCGAGCTCCTATAATTCACCCCTCCACTTT. This translates into CASSPQGASSYNSPLHF.

The rearrangement joins TRBV6-5 to TRBJ2-1; D is ambiguous. Trimming cost V 4 bases and J 0 bases, with 10 bases left between them. Germline V gives CDR1 MNHEY, CDR2 SVGAGI. The CDR3 has 15 residues. CDR3 amino acids: CASSLPRSSYNEQFF. In DNA form, the CDR3 reads TGTGCCAGCAGTTTGCCGCGGAGCTCCTACAATGAGCAGTTCTTC.

As to this clone: This sample includes further DNA sequences coding for the same CDR3. J is TRBJ2-2 and V is TRBV3-1 (or the pseudogene TRBV3-2); D perhaps matches TRBD1 (6 bases). The CDR3 covers 14 residues. The V and J ends lost 0 bases and 6 bases respectively, with 8 bases between them. Germline CDR1 and CDR2: LGHDT and YNNKEL (reference sequence). The CDR3 DNA reads as TGTGCCAGCAGCCAAGAAGGGGGTCCCGGGGAGCTGTTTTTT. This encodes CASSQEGGPGELFF.

The V call is TRBV11-3, the J call TRBJ2-1, with D perhaps matching TRBD1 (6 bases). This CDR3 contains 14 residues. Between the trimmed V and J ends, which lost 5 bases and 6 bases, there was a span of 14 bases. CDR1 SGHNT and CDR2 YENEEA come from the germline V gene. The CDR3 sequence: CASSAQGIGNEQFF. The CDR3 bases are TGTGCCAGCAGCGCACAGGGTATCGGCAATGAGCAGTTCTTC.

The CDR3 nucleotides read TGCGCCAGCAGCCCACCGGGACTAGAGTACGAGCAGTACTTC. Its protein product is CASSPPGLEYEQYF. The chain uses TRBV5-1 and TRBJ2-7; TRBD2 matches 8 bases. This CDR3 region has 14 residues. Per germline, CDR1 SGHRS and CDR2 YFSETQ. J was trimmed by 4 bases and V by 4 bases; bases with no gene match: 7. Drawing the rest from reference TRBV5-1 and TRBJ2-7, the complete variable domain is KAGVTQTPRYLIKTRGQQVTLSCSPISGHRSVSWYQQTPGQGLQFLFEYFSETQRNKGNFPGRFSGRQFSNSRSEMNVSTLELGDSALYLCASSPPGLEYEQYFGPGTRLTVT.

This chain connects TRBV7-9 to TRBJ2-1; 10 bases fit TRBD2. The CDR3 spans 17 residues. The V segment lost 0 bases and the J segment 3 bases; nucleotides outside the gene matches: 5. Germline CDR1 and CDR2: SEHNR and FQNEAQ (reference sequence). CDR3 DNA: TGTGCCAGCAGCTTAGCGTCTAGCGGGAGTTACTACAATGAGCAGTTCTTC. Translation gives CASSLASSGSYYNEQFF.

On this clone: A junction boundary mismatches the germline segment, possibly from a read error. The chain uses TRBV6-6 and TRBJ2-2; TRBD2 aligns across 7 bases. Germline CDR1 reads MNHNY; CDR2 reads SVGAGI (reference sequence). There are 16 residues in the CDR3. The CDR3 loop is CATSVRGLRNTGELFF. CDR3 nucleotide sequence: TGTGCCACCAGTGTGCGGGGACTAAGGAACACCGGGGAGCTGTTTTTT.

The chain recombines TRBV24-1 with TRBJ2-7, with TRBD1 matching 8 bases. Germline V gene sequence: CDR1 KGHDR, CDR2 SFDVKD. The CDR3 totals 16 residues. Trimming removed 1 base from V and 2 bases from J; junction bases left unmatched: 6. CDR3 in amino acids: CATSDLRQGPTYEQYF. CDR3 coding DNA: TGTGCCACCAGTGATTTACGACAGGGGCCAACCTACGAGCAGTACTTC.

This chain connects TRBV28 to TRBJ2-7; the D gene is possibly TRBD2 (5 bases). Germline lookup yields CDR1 MDHEN and CDR2 SYDVKM. V was clipped by 3 bases and J by 1 base, with 7 bases between them. This CDR3 comprises 13 residues. The CDR3 region is CASSFKRSYEQYF. The CDR3 DNA sequence: TGTGCCAGCAGTTTCAAGCGGTCCTACGAGCAGTACTTC. Complete variable domain (other parts from reference TRBV28 and TRBJ2-7): DVKVTQSSRYLVKRTGEKVFLECVQDMDHENMFWYRQDPGLGLRLIYFSYDVKMKEKGDIPEGYSVSREKKERFSLILESASTNQTSMYLCASSFKRSYEQYFGPGTRLTVT.

The J gene is TRBJ1-1, the V gene TRBV19; no firm D call. The ends were cut back, 5 bases at V and 2 bases at J, with 9 bases in the middle. Germline CDR1 is LNHDA and CDR2 is SQIVND (reference sequence). The CDR3 length is 13 residues. CDR3 residues: CASSRSVNTEAFF. CDR3 bases: TGTGCCAGTAGTCGTTCAGTAAACACTGAAGCTTTCTTT. Full variable domain (rest looked up from reference TRBV19 and TRBJ1-1): DGGITQSPKYLFRKEGQNVTLSCEQNLNHDAMYWYRQDPGQGLRLIYYSQIVNDFQKGDIAEGYSVSREKKESFPLTVTSAQKNPTAFYLCASSRSVNTEAFFGQGTRLTVV.

Concerning this clone: The identical CDR3 is also encoded by other nucleotide sequences in the sample. The V call is TRBV27, the J call TRBJ1-5; no firm D call. The CDR3 is 13 residues long. Germline CDR1 and CDR2: MNHEY and SMNVEV (reference sequence). Trimming stripped 3 bases from V and 1 base from J, with 4 bases between. The CDR3 DNA follows: TGTGCCAGCAGTTTCTCGAGCAATCAGCCCCAGCATTTT. Translated: CASSFSSNQPQHF.

The rearrangement joins TRBV3-1 (or the pseudogene TRBV3-2) to TRBJ2-2, with 11 positions matching TRBD2. Germline CDR1 LGHDT, CDR2 YNNKEL (reference sequence). The junction had 21 bases not matched to a gene; V was cut back by 3 bases and J by 6 bases. The CDR3 is made up of 21 amino acids. The CDR3 loop reads CASSHATSGSLWWESAGELFF. For the CDR3, the DNA is TGTGCCAGCAGCCATGCTACTAGCGGGAGTTTGTGGTGGGAAAGCGCCGGGGAGCTGTTTTTT.

The chain combines TRBV24-1 with TRBJ2-4, with D uncertain. V was cut by 3 bases and J by 6 bases, with 11 bases left in between. This CDR3 region has 14 residues. Germline V CDR1 and CDR2: KGHDR, SFDVKD. In DNA, the CDR3 is TGTGCCACCAGTGATGGCTCAGGAAGAAACATTCAGTACTTC. This translates into CATSDGSGRNIQYF.

The V and J genes are TRBV4-1 and TRBJ2-3; maybe TRBD2 (6 bases). The CDR3 has 16 residues. Looked up from germline, CDR1 is MGHRA and CDR2 is YSYEKL. Between the trimmed V and J ends, which lost 1 base and 2 bases, there was a span of 13 bases. CDR3 amino acids: CASSQAHSGFTDTQYF. The CDR3 DNA reads TGCGCCAGCAGCCAAGCTCATAGCGGTTTCACAGATACGCAGTATTTT.

The chain carries TRBV6-1 and TRBJ1-2, with a tentative D call TRBD1 (5 bases). V shed 3 bases and J shed 5 bases, with 16 bases lying between them. CDR1 and CDR2 from the germline V gene are MNHNS and SASEGT. The CDR3 length is 15 residues. For the CDR3, the DNA is TGTGCCAGCAGTGATCAGAGCAGGGCATTGTATGGCTACACCTTC. Translated: CASSDQSRALYGYTF.

This clone is labeled large. DNA of the CDR3: TGTGCCAGCAGCGAGGGACTGCCTCAAGAGACCCAGTACTTC. The encoded protein is CASSEGLPQETQYF. The chain recombines TRBV9 with TRBJ2-5, with TRBD2 as a possible D gene (6 bases). V shed 3 bases and J shed 2 bases, with 11 bases lying between them. The CDR3 runs 14 residues. Germline V gene sequence: CDR1 SGDLS, CDR2 YYNGEE.

This chain joins TRBV5-1 and TRBJ1-4; the match to TRBD1 covers 10 bases. Losses at the gene ends were 2 bases for V and 7 bases for J; bases not matched to a gene: 11. The CDR3 consists of 17 residues. Germline CDR1 is SGHRS and CDR2 is YFSETQ. CDR3 amino acids: CASSFSHRTGGGEKLFF. The CDR3 region has the DNA TGCGCCAGCAGCTTCTCCCACCGGACAGGGGGGGGTGAAAAACTGTTTTTT.

The chain employs TRBV6-2 or TRBV6-3 and TRBJ2-1; 8 positions match TRBD1. The V segment lost 6 bases and the J segment 2 bases; nucleotides outside the gene matches: 6. The germline V gene has CDR1 MNHEY and CDR2 SVGEGT. The CDR3 has 15 amino acids. The CDR3 nucleotides read TGTGCCAGCAGCCGAGCAGGGGGCGCCTACAATGAGCAGTTCTTC. Its translation is CASSRAGGAYNEQFF.